The 18 T cell receptor beta chains below come from one sample, sequenced in a study of tissue T cells after allogeneic stem cell transplantation. The method was immunoSEQ multiplex PCR; TCRdb's version includes in-frame clones alone and lacks a portion of them. This sample has fewer than 1,500 clones; about 50% occur once, and the top ten carry approximately 13%. As for time point: mouse harvest day 7 after allogeneic transplant. Tail vein injection delivered 10^7 T-cell-depleted bone marrow cells and 10^6 splenic CD5+ T cells. Material for sequencing was liver tissue. All receptors come from a female BALB/c mouse given C57BL/6 T cells with graft-versus-host disease after an allogeneic hematopoietic cell transplant.

Worth noting for this clone: These gene names are mouse names. The read ends 1 residue before the CDR3 terminus; that terminus is restored from the germline J gene. The chain recombines TRBV1 with TRBJ2-7; TRBD2 matches 12 bases. The CDR3 totals 13 residues. Per germline, CDR1 NSQYPW and CDR2 LRSPGD (reference sequence). Germline trimming cut 1 base from V and 9 bases from J; bases unmatched to any gene: 1. CDR3: CTCSAGDWGAQYF. The covered CDR3 bases are TGCACCTGCAGTGCAGGGGACTGGGGGGCACAGTAC.

About this clone: Mouse gene names apply. The read halts 1 residue ahead of the CDR3 end, with the missing end drawn from the germline J gene. The chain employs TRBV14 and TRBJ2-4; unclear D gene. V was shortened by 2 bases and J by 3 bases, with 1 base between the two germline ends. Germline assignment: CDR1 SGHDT and CDR2 FRDEAV. The CDR3 contains 11 residues. The sequenced part of the CDR3 DNA is TGTGCCAGCAGTTTACAAAACACCTTGTAC. This sequence encodes CASSLQNTLY. The full CDR3 is CASSLQNTLYF.

In the case of this clone: Mouse gene names and germline throughout. The sequenced fragment ends 1 residue before the CDR3 boundary, so the rest is inferred from the germline J gene. The rearrangement links TRBV3 to TRBJ2-2; 8 bases map to TRBD2. Germline values: CDR1 SNHLY, CDR2 FYNGKV (reference sequence). The CDR3 runs 15 residues. Germline trimming cut 5 bases from V and 2 bases from J; bases unmatched to any gene: 4. The CDR3 sequence is CASSETGANTGQLYF. The covered CDR3 bases are TGTGCCAGCAGCGAGACTGGGGCGAACACCGGGCAGCTCTAC. The full variable domain, completed using reference TRBV3 and TRBJ2-2, is GPKVLQIPSHQIIDMGQMVTLNCDPVSNHLYFYWYKQILGQQMEFLVNFYNGKVMEKSKLFKDQFSVERPDGSYFTLKIQPTALEDSAVYFCASSETGANTGQLYFGEGSKLTVL.

For this clone: Mouse gene names and germline throughout. Incomplete CDR3 DNA: TGTGCCAGCAGCAGACAGGGGGCAGGGGAACAGTAC. It specifies CASSRQGAGEQY. The whole CDR3 is CASSRQGAGEQYF. The chain is built from TRBV26 and TRBJ2-7; 10 bases are shared with TRBD1. Sequencing ends 1 residue short of the CDR3 end; the germline J gene provides the rest. V dropped 6 bases and J dropped 7; count of bases not matched to a gene: 6. Germline CDR1 KGHPV, CDR2 FQNQEV (reference sequence). CDR3 length: 13 residues.

Concerning this clone: Here the gene names and germline are mouse. The CDR3 end lies 1 residue beyond the end of the read and is filled in from the germline J gene. The chain combines TRBV26 with TRBJ2-5, with a possible D match to TRBD1 (5 bases). CDR3 length: 14 amino acids. Germline-derived CDR1 and CDR2 are KGHPV and FQNQEV (reference sequence). The ends were cut back, 3 bases at V and 3 bases at J, with 10 bases in the middle. CDR3 DNA, as far as it was read: TGTGCCAGCAGTCTAGAGGGGAAACAAGACACCCAGTAC. Amino acids: CASSLEGKQDTQY. The full CDR3 reads CASSLEGKQDTQYF.

This clone was recorded a few times. Mouse gene names and germline throughout. Read sequence stops 1 residue before the CDR3 end, and the germline J gene provides the missing end. The V gene is TRBV1, the J gene TRBJ1-1, with a possible D match to TRBD1 (5 bases). With 3 bases removed from V and 4 bases from J, the gap between germline ends came to 6 bases. The CDR3 sequence is 12 residues long. Germline V gene data show CDR1 as NSQYPW and CDR2 as LRSPGD (reference sequence). The covered CDR3 bases are TGCACCTGCAGTGCTGGGACCACAGAAGTCTTC. This sequence encodes CTCSAGTTEVF. Given in full, the CDR3 is CTCSAGTTEVFF.

For this clone: Gene names are the mouse ones. The sequenced fragment ends 1 residue before the CDR3 boundary, so the rest is inferred from the germline J gene. J is TRBJ2-7 and V is TRBV4, with D possibly matching TRBD1 (6 bases). V was clipped by 4 bases and J by 0 bases, with 10 bases between them. The CDR3 covers 14 residues. The V gene's germline CDR1 is LGHDT and CDR2 YNNKQL (reference sequence). The CDR3 region is CASSSGTNSYEQYF. The sequenced CDR3 bases are TGTGCCAGCAGCTCCGGGACAAACTCCTATGAACAGTAC.

Concerning this clone: These gene names are mouse names. The missing CDR3 end, 1 residue past where the read stops, is filled in from the germline J gene. The J gene is TRBJ2-4, the V gene TRBV19, with 9 bases aligning to TRBD2. This CDR3 comprises 16 residues. The germline V gene has CDR1 FNHDT and CDR2 SITEND (reference sequence). Trimming at V came to 2 bases and at J to 0 bases, leaving 4 bases not matched to a gene. CDR3 DNA, as far as it was read: TGTGCCAGCAGTATTGGGGGGGCGGCTAGTCAAAACACCTTGTAC. It yields the protein CASSIGGAASQNTLY. The full CDR3 protein is CASSIGGAASQNTLYF.

This clone was observed a single time. Genes here carry mouse names. From the germline J gene comes the end of the CDR3, since the read stops 1 residue before it. The V call is TRBV2, the J call TRBJ1-1; D ambiguous. V dropped 0 bases and J dropped 0 bases, with 2 bases sitting between them. The germline CDR1 and CDR2 sequences are LGHNA and YSYQKL. The CDR3 is 13 amino acids. The covered CDR3 bases are TGTGCCAGCAGCCAAGAAGCAAACACAGAAGTCTTC. Translation: CASSQEANTEVF. The entire CDR3 protein reads CASSQEANTEVFF.

With regard to this clone: Gene names refer to mouse genes. The DNA ends 1 residue before the CDR3 does, and the rest of the CDR3 is filled in from the germline J gene. The V and J genes are TRBV26 and TRBJ2-1; 9 bases agree with TRBD2. The CDR3 has 16 amino acids. Losses at the gene ends were 4 bases for V and 0 bases for J; bases not matched to a gene: 4. The germline V gene encodes CDR1 KGHPV and CDR2 FQNQEV (reference sequence). CDR3 bases read: TGTGCCAGCAGTCCAACTGGGGGGTATAACTATGCTGAGCAGTTC. Its protein is CASSPTGGYNYAEQF. The CDR3 reads in full as CASSPTGGYNYAEQFF.

A note on this clone: All gene names here are mouse names. The read is 1 residue too short to cover the CDR3 end, so that end is filled in from the germline J gene. The chain links TRBV26 to TRBJ2-5; 10 nucleotides align to TRBD1. J lost 6 bases, V lost 4 bases, and 1 base had no gene match. The CDR3 extends over 13 amino acids. CDR1 is KGHPV, CDR2 FQNQEV, per germline (reference sequence). The CDR3 protein is CASSRQGADTQYF. Incomplete CDR3 DNA: TGTGCCAGCAGTCGACAGGGGGCGGACACCCAGTAC.

With regard to this clone: Gene names and germline match the mouse. The observed sequence ends 1 residue before the CDR3 terminus, with the missing tail filled in from the germline J gene. V and J are TRBV16 and TRBJ2-3; perhaps D is TRBD1 or TRBD2 (6 bases each). In germline, CDR1 is SGHSA, CDR2 FRNQAP. The CDR3 is 15 residues long. The V gene lost 0 bases and the J gene lost 5 bases, with 12 bases spanning the gap. The CDR3 bases that were read are TGTGCAAGCAGCTTAGATTCGGGGGCTGGAGAAACGCTGTAT. It codes for CASSLDSGAGETLY. The whole CDR3 is CASSLDSGAGETLYF.

On this clone: Each gene name is a mouse one. The CDR3 end falls 1 residue outside the read, so it is completed with the germline J gene. This sequence joins TRBV31 and TRBJ1-4; 8 bases align to TRBD1. The CDR3 totals 14 residues. The germline gives CDR1 GKSSPN, CDR2 SITVG. V was clipped by 0 bases and J by 7 bases; unmatched bases: 4. CDR3 bases read: TGTGCCTGGAGTCTCCAGGGGGCCCGCGAAAGATTATTT. Protein sequence: CAWSLQGARERLF. The entire CDR3 sequence reads CAWSLQGARERLFF.

Comment on this clone: Each gene name is a mouse one. The sequence runs out 1 residue before the end of the CDR3; the remainder is reconstructed from the germline J gene. This chain connects TRBV5 to TRBJ2-5; TRBD1 might be the D (6 bases). The CDR3 consists of 13 residues. CDR1 LGHNA and CDR2 YNLKQL come from the germline V gene (reference sequence). V was shortened by 0 bases and J by 5 bases, with 6 bases between the two germline ends. The CDR3 bases that were read are TGTGCCAGCAGCCAAGACAGGGGAGACACCCAGTAC. It yields the protein CASSQDRGDTQY. The CDR3 in full is CASSQDRGDTQYF.

This clone has a single count. The germline and genes are mouse ones. The read ends 1 residue early relative to the CDR3; the germline J gene fills the gap. The V call is TRBV26, the J call TRBJ1-6; possible D gene TRBD1, 6 bases. TRBJ1-6 is identified as an open reading frame with a role that is uncertain. The CDR3 is 14 residues long. Trimming left V 4 bases short and J 5 bases short, with 9 bases between. Germline V lookup: CDR1 KGHPV, CDR2 FQNQEV (reference sequence). The DNA read from the CDR3 is TGTGCCAGCAGTCGCGGACAGAATAATTCGCCCCTCTAC. This gives the protein CASSRGQNNSPLY. The whole CDR3 protein reads CASSRGQNNSPLYF.

As for this clone: The gene names here belong to mouse. The read falls 1 residue short of the CDR3 end, and the missing part is taken from the germline J gene. The rearrangement joins TRBV5 to TRBJ1-2; D ambiguous. From germline, CDR1 is LGHNA and CDR2 YNLKQL (reference sequence). CDR3 length: 14 amino acids. V was trimmed by 1 base and J by 0 bases, leaving 6 bases between them. This CDR3 reads CASSQGPANSDYTF. The sequenced part of the CDR3 DNA is TGTGCCAGCAGCCAAGGACCTGCAAACTCCGACTACACC.

Concerning this clone itself: Gene names denote mouse genes. Sequencing ends 1 residue short of the CDR3 end; the germline J gene provides the rest. The chain uses TRBV26 and TRBJ1-1, with D uncertain. The germline V gene has CDR1 KGHPV and CDR2 FQNQEV (reference sequence). V was trimmed by 0 bases and J by 3 bases, leaving 8 bases between them. This CDR3 is 14 amino acids long. The CDR3 sequence is CASSLSGQDTEVFF. The sequenced part of the CDR3 DNA is TGTGCCAGCAGTCTGTCAGGGCAGGACACAGAAGTCTTC. The full variable domain, completed using reference TRBV26 and TRBJ1-1, is NSKVIQTPRYLVKGQGQKAKMRCIPEKGHPVVFWYQQNKNNEFKFLINFQNQEVLQQIDMTEKRFSAECPSNSPCSLEIQSSEAGDSALYLCASSLSGQDTEVFFGKGTRLTVV.

Concerning this clone: All gene names here are mouse names. The sequenced part of the CDR3 DNA is TGTGCCAGCGGTTGGGACAGCTCCTATGAACAGTAC. Translating gives CASGWDSSYEQY. The whole CDR3 protein reads CASGWDSSYEQYF. The rearrangement joins TRBV13-2 to TRBJ2-7, with 7 bases matching TRBD1. The read terminates 1 residue ahead of where the CDR3 ends, so the germline J gene completes it. Germline-derived CDR1 and CDR2 are NNHNN and SYGAGS (reference sequence). This CDR3 is built from 13 residues. J was trimmed by 0 bases and V by 4 bases; bases with no gene match: 1.